This TCR beta chain was recorded in a study of breast tumors, draining lymph nodes, adjacent tissues. The sample holds many counts of this clonotype. Its target is not known. The CDR3 consists of 18 residues. With 3 bases removed from V and 1 base from J, the gap between germline ends came to 21 bases. Germline V CDR1 and CDR2: SGHRS, YFSETQ. MiXCR was run by TCRdb on the multiplex PCR reads, yielding one entry per CDR3 protein. Of approximately 300,000 distinct CDR3 sequences listed, about 33% are singletons. General study results and limits: Tumor TCR diversity was below lymph nodes but above nontumor tissue. The lymph node origin of tumor T cells was framed as consistent with a hypothesis, not demonstrated.

Samples came from axillary lymph nodes draining the breast cancer. The clonotype was recovered from a female donor with breast cancer. Some clones in this sample may be carry-over from other donors' samples. This chain uses TRBV5-1 with TRBJ2-3; D is unresolved. The source material was axillary lymph node tissue. CDR3 bases: TGCGCCAGCAGCTCGAAGGTCCGACGGCTAACCGGCACAGATACGCAGTATTTT. Its protein product is CASSSKVRRLTGTDTQYF.